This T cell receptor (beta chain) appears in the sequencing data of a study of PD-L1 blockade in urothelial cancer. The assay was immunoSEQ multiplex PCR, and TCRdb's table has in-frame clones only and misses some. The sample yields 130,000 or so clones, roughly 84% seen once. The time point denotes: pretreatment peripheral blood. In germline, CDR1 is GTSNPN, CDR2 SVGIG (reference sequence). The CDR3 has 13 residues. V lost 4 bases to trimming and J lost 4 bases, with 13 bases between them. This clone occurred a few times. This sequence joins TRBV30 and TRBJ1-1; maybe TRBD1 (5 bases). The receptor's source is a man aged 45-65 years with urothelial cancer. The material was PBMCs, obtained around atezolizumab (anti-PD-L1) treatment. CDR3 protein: CAWTALGVTEAFF. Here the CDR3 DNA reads TGTGCCTGGACTGCGTTAGGGGTCACTGAAGCTTTCTTT.